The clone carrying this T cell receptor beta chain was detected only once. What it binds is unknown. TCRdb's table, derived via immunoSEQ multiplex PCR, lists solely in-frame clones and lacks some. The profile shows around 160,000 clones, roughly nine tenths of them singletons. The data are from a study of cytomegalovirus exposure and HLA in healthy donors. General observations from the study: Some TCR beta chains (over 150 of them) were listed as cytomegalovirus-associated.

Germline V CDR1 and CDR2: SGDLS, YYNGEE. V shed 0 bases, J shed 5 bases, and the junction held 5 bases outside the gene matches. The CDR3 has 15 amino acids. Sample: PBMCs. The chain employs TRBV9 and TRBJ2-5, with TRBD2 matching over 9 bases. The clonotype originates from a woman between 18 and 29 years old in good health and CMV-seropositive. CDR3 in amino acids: CASSVAPSGIETQYF. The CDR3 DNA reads TGTGCCAGCAGCGTAGCGCCTAGCGGGATTGAGACCCAGTACTTC.